These 16 T cell receptor beta chains were all obtained from the same sample, sequenced in a study of Ad26.COV2.S vaccination and SARS-CoV-2 variants. Treatment given: around 19 received Ad26.COV2.S at low or high dose, single or two shots; a few received placebo; per-sample allocation not given. Repertoires come from day 63 after the first vaccine or placebo injection. Sequencing was performed with immunoSEQ multiplex PCR; in TCRdb, only in-frame clones are kept and a portion is missing. The sample carries about 680,000 clones, roughly 90% recorded once. The sequenced sample was peripheral blood, obtained in a trial of Ad26.COV2.S vaccine versus placebo. These receptors were obtained from a person between 18 and 65 years old who received the Ad26.COV2.S COVID-19 vaccine or a placebo.

V is TRBV2 and J is TRBJ1-5; D not resolved. This CDR3 comprises 12 residues. V was shortened by 3 bases and J by 6 bases, with 6 bases between the two germline ends. The germline gives CDR1 SNHLY, CDR2 FYNNEI. CDR3 coding DNA: TGTGCCAGCAGTGACGGAGCTCAGCCCCAGCATTTT. Translated, it gives CASSDGAQPQHF.

The chain combines TRBV11-1 with TRBJ2-1; TRBD1 aligns across 8 bases. Losses at the gene ends were 4 bases for V and 10 bases for J; bases not matched to a gene: 6. Germline lookup yields CDR1 SGHAT and CDR2 FQDESV (reference sequence). The CDR3 is 13 residues long. CDR3 nucleotide sequence: TGTGCCAGCAGCTATCCGACAGGGGTCGAGCAGTTCTTC. Its translation is CASSYPTGVEQFF.

This chain connects TRBV7-9 to TRBJ2-1, with TRBD2 matching over 13 bases. This CDR3 region has 18 residues. With V trimmed by 6 bases and J by 7 bases, 15 bases remained unmatched. The V gene's germline CDR1 is SEHNR and CDR2 FQNEAQ (reference sequence). CDR3: CASSKLPSTSGGLNEQFF. The CDR3 nucleotides read TGTGCCAGCAGTAAATTACCCTCGACTAGCGGGGGGTTAAATGAGCAGTTCTTC.

The chain has TRBV7-9 and TRBJ2-7; D is unclear. The germline V gene encodes CDR1 SEHNR and CDR2 FQNEAQ (reference sequence). V was clipped by 3 bases and J by 6 bases, with 9 bases between them. This CDR3 has 12 amino acids. The DNA of the CDR3 is TGTGCCAGCAGCTTGGGTTGGTCCGAGCAGTACTTC. Translated: CASSLGWSEQYF.

This clone appeared a single time. This chain links TRBV19 with TRBJ1-5, with D tentatively TRBD1 (5 bases). Trimming cost V 6 bases and J 5 bases, with 14 bases left between them. CDR3 length: 14 residues. Looked up from germline, CDR1 is LNHDA and CDR2 is SQIVND (reference sequence). CDR3 in amino acids: CASRLAGPDQPQHF. In DNA form, the CDR3 reads TGTGCCAGTAGATTGGCAGGGCCTGATCAGCCCCAGCATTTT.

On this clone: The same CDR3 can be traced to other DNA sequences in this sample. This chain connects TRBV3-1 (or the pseudogene TRBV3-2) to TRBJ2-2; no clear D. The CDR3 runs to 14 residues. The germline V and J ends were trimmed by 1 base and 5 bases, with 8 bases remaining between them. CDR1 and CDR2 (germline): LGHDT, YNNKEL (reference sequence). The CDR3 DNA reads TGTGCCAGCAGCCAAGTTCCGGGTACCGGGGAGCTGTTTTTT. Amino acid sequence: CASSQVPGTGELFF.

The chain carries TRBV3-1 (or the pseudogene TRBV3-2) and TRBJ2-1, with D possibly TRBD1 on 6 matching bases. V lost 4 bases and J 5 bases, leaving 15 bases between the germline ends. Germline V CDR1 and CDR2: LGHDT, YNNKEL (reference sequence). CDR3 length: 15 residues. The CDR3 protein is CASSPRQVEDNEQFF. CDR3 nucleotides: TGTGCCAGCAGCCCCCGACAGGTCGAAGACAATGAGCAGTTCTTC.

The chain employs TRBV2 and TRBJ2-1; no clear D gene. The CDR3 extends over 15 amino acids. The germline V gene has CDR1 SNHLY and CDR2 FYNNEI. Trimming pared 4 bases from V and 0 bases from J, leaving 10 bases between. The DNA of the CDR3 is TGTGCCAGCAGTGCAACTGGTAGCTCCTACAATGAGCAGTTCTTC. Translating gives CASSATGSSYNEQFF.

This clone is a singleton in its sample. This chain links TRBV15 with TRBJ2-3; no reliable D call. V was trimmed by 7 bases and J by 2 bases, leaving 4 bases between them. Germline V gene lookup returns CDR1 LNHNV and CDR2 YYDKDF (reference sequence). The CDR3 runs 11 residues. The CDR3 sequence: CATTNTDTQYF. CDR3 nucleotide sequence: TGTGCCACCACCAACACAGATACGCAGTATTTT.

The chain couples TRBV27 to TRBJ1-6, with 8 bases lining up with TRBD1. Per germline, CDR1 MNHEY and CDR2 SMNVEV (reference sequence). Trimming took 7 bases from V and 9 from J; bases not matched to a gene: 11. The CDR3 is 15 amino acids. CDR3 DNA sequence: TGTGCCAGCACCTTCTCGGACAGGGAGGGTTCACCCCTCCACTTT. This translates into CASTFSDREGSPLHF.

The J gene is TRBJ1-6, the V gene TRBV15; 7 nucleotides match TRBD1. V trimming: 5 bases; J trimming: 8 bases; junction bases outside the gene matches: 9. The germline V gene encodes CDR1 LNHNV and CDR2 YYDKDF (reference sequence). This CDR3 spans 15 amino acids. The CDR3 is CATSGRDSSDSPLHF. The CDR3 nucleotides are TGTGCCACCAGCGGAAGGGACAGCTCTGATTCACCCCTCCACTTT. The full variable domain, with the rest looked up from reference TRBV15 and TRBJ1-6, is DAMVIQNPRYQVTQFGKPVTLSCSQTLNHNVMYWYQQKSSQAPKLLFHYYDKDFNNEADTPDNFQSRRPNTSFCFLDIRSPGLGDTAMYLCATSGRDSSDSPLHFGNGTRLTVT.

The chain has TRBV3-1 (or the pseudogene TRBV3-2) and TRBJ1-2, with 7 bases matching TRBD1. With 4 bases clipped from V and 0 bases from J, the junction kept 8 bases outside the gene matches. CDR3 length: 16 amino acids. CDR1 LGHDT and CDR2 YNNKEL come from the germline V gene (reference sequence). The DNA for the CDR3 is TGTGCCAGCAGCCCGTGGACAGGTCCGACTAACTATGGCTACACCTTC. As protein: CASSPWTGPTNYGYTF.

This clone has more than one count but fewer than ten. This rearrangement joins TRBV19 to TRBJ2-7; D not certain. Germline-derived CDR1 and CDR2 are LNHDA and SQIVND (reference sequence). The CDR3 has 12 residues. The V end lost 6 bases, the J end lost 6 bases, and 12 bases lay between the germline ends. The CDR3 DNA sequence: TGTGCCAGTAGAACGGCAGCCGGCGAGCAGTACTTC. It encodes CASRTAAGEQYF.

CDR3 residues: CASSLQGSEQYF. The CDR3 DNA reads TGTGCCAGCAGTTTACAGGGGAGCGAGCAGTACTTC. The chain links TRBV12-3 or TRBV12-4 to TRBJ2-7; D might be TRBD1 (6 bases). The V gene lost 2 bases and the J gene lost 6 bases, with 8 bases spanning the gap. CDR3 length equals 12 residues.

The rearrangement uses TRBV11-2 and TRBJ1-1; 10 bases line up with TRBD1. There are 16 residues in the CDR3. V shed 4 bases and J 1 base; nucleotides not matched to a gene: 6. CDR1 SGHAT and CDR2 FQNNGV come from the germline V gene. CDR3 bases: TGTGCCAGCAGCTCTATCCGACAGGGGGCGAACACTGAAGCTTTCTTT. This encodes CASSSIRQGANTEAFF.

With respect to this clone: The same CDR3 also results from other DNA sequences found in this sample. The chain couples TRBV6-5 to TRBJ1-2; D perhaps matches TRBD1 (5 bases). The CDR3 consists of 14 residues. Trimming removed 9 bases at V and 3 bases at J, with 17 bases between. Per the germline V gene, CDR1 is MNHEY and CDR2 is SVGAGI. The CDR3 nucleotides are TGTGCCAGTAGGCGAGGGGTGGGGGACTATGGCTACACCTTC. It encodes CASRRGVGDYGYTF.